This T cell receptor (beta chain) was identified during a study of shared clonotypes between healthy human individuals. Study-level background: A couple of women and three men aged 18 to 49 served as donors.

Approximately 87 million PBMCs went into genomic DNA for unsorted samples. This CDR3 is 13 amino acids long. From germline, CDR1 is GTSNPN and CDR2 SVGIG (reference sequence). V shed 5 bases and J 2 bases; nucleotides not matched to a gene: 6. Clones were sequenced by immunoSEQ multiplex PCR, and TCRdb holds only the in-frame ones, with some missing. The sample carries roughly 95,000 clones, around half recorded once. The receptor was isolated from a woman between 35 and 50 years old in good health. Some clones in this sample may be carry-over from other donors' samples. This chain connects TRBV30 to TRBJ2-7, with TRBD1 matching 7 bases. Sequencing was carried out using PBMCs. The CDR3 spells CAWVGTEPYEQYF. The CDR3, as DNA: TGTGCCTGGGTAGGGACAGAGCCCTACGAGCAGTACTTC.